These 14 T cell receptor beta chains were sequenced from one sample in a study of Graves' ophthalmopathy and Graves' hyperthyroidism. As the template, RNA transcripts were used to amplify TCR beta CDR3 regions. Following a first-round RT-PCR that used HTBI primers, a second-round multiplex PCR was carried out. Via MiXCR, TCRdb re-called the multiplex PCR reads, giving one row per CDR3 protein. The sample shows a few hundred thousand distinct CDR3 sequences, about 35% of them seen only once. Sequencing was performed on peripheral blood or thyroid tissue (not recorded which). Receptors originate from an adult man with Graves' hyperthyroidism.

V gene TRBV13 combines with J gene TRBJ2-2; D remains ambiguous. The CDR3 is 14 residues long. Looked up from germline, CDR1 is PRHDT and CDR2 is FYEKMQ (reference sequence). Trimming left V 6 bases short and J 6 bases short, with 14 bases between. For the CDR3, the DNA is TGTGCCAGCAGGGAAGGCTTTGCGCCCGGGGAGCTGTTTTTT. Amino acid sequence: CASREGFAPGELFF.

CDR3 nucleotide sequence: TGTGCCAGTAGTGACAGGGCCTATCAGCCCCAGCATTTT. Translating gives CASSDRAYQPQHF. This chain uses TRBV19 with TRBJ1-5; TRBD1 matches at 7 bases. The CDR3 length is 13 residues. The trim removed 5 bases at V and 5 bases at J, leaving 3 bases unmatched. The germline V gene has CDR1 LNHDA and CDR2 SQIVND (reference sequence). Based on the CDR3 plus reference TRBV19 and TRBJ1-5, the full variable domain is DGGITQSPKYLFRKEGQNVTLSCEQNLNHDAMYWYRQDPGQGLRLIYYSQIVNDFQKGDIAEGYSVSREKKESFPLTVTSAQKNPTAFYLCASSDRAYQPQHFGDGTRLSIL.

This clonotype was observed many times. This rearrangement joins TRBV5-5 to TRBJ1-1; D unresolved. CDR3 length: 13 amino acids. V lost 3 bases and J 1 base, leaving 7 bases between the germline ends. Germline V CDR1 and CDR2: SGHKS, YYEKEE (reference sequence). CDR3 in amino acids: CASSSIPNTEAFF. For the CDR3, the DNA is TGTGCCAGCAGCTCGATACCGAACACTGAAGCTTTCTTT.

This clonotype has ten or more counts. The rearrangement uses TRBV29-1 and TRBJ2-7, with TRBD2 matching 8 bases. Trimming at V came to 1 base and at J to 3 bases, leaving 11 bases not matched to a gene. The CDR3 sequence is 16 residues long. Per the germline V gene, CDR1 is SQVTM and CDR2 is ANQGSEA. The chain's CDR3 is CSVEARSSGWVYEQYF. As DNA, the CDR3 is TGCAGCGTTGAAGCGCGATCTAGCGGGTGGGTCTACGAGCAGTACTTC.

The CDR3 here is CASSPPQGRGSGNTIYF. The CDR3 DNA is TGTGCCAGCTCACCCCCTCAGGGACGGGGCTCTGGAAACACCATATATTTT. This chain joins TRBV14 and TRBJ1-3, with D possibly TRBD1 on 5 matching bases. Trimming left V 8 bases short and J 0 bases short, with 20 bases between. CDR1 and CDR2 from the germline V gene are SGHDN and FVKESK. This CDR3 region has 17 residues.

This clonotype appeared once. The J gene is TRBJ1-4, the V gene TRBV6-1; TRBD1 aligns across 7 bases. CDR3 size: 17 residues. Germline assignment: CDR1 MNHNS and CDR2 SASEGT. Trimming cost V 7 bases and J 1 base; bases outside gene matches: 12. The DNA for the CDR3 is TGTGCCAGCAATAGGCTAGCGGGGGACAGAACTAATGAAAAACTGTTTTTT. Translation gives CASNRLAGDRTNEKLFF.

In this sample, this clonotype turned up many times. V and J are TRBV10-3 and TRBJ1-2; D ambiguous. The CDR3 runs 14 residues. The germline CDR1 and CDR2 sequences are ENHRY and SYGVKD. Trimming cost V 2 bases and J 1 base, with 8 bases left between them. In DNA form, the CDR3 reads TGTGCCATCAGTGAGGGACGGATTAACTATGGCTACACCTTC. It codes for CAISEGRINYGYTF.

As to this clonotype: The junction differs from germline at one of its ends, possibly a read error. The CDR3 nucleotides read TGTGCCAGCAGTTTCTCCCAGGGGGCCCTCGCCTACGAGCAGTACTTC. It encodes CASSFSQGALAYEQYF. This chain links TRBV10-3 with TRBJ2-7; 8 nucleotides align to TRBD1. Germline lookup yields CDR1 ENHRY and CDR2 SYGVKD. CDR3 length: 16 amino acids.

J is TRBJ2-2 and V is TRBV20-1, with 8 bases aligning to TRBD2. V lost 3 bases, J lost 4 bases, and 4 bases stayed unmatched. Germline V lookup: CDR1 DFQATT, CDR2 SNEGSKA (reference sequence). CDR3 size: 14 residues. CDR3 region: CSASGGAATGELFF. CDR3 in DNA: TGCAGTGCTAGCGGGGGGGCCGCCACCGGGGAGCTGTTTTTT.

Concerning this clonotype: Relative to the germline gene, one junction end is altered; a read error may explain this. The genes are TRBV9 and TRBJ1-6, with D tentatively TRBD1 (6 bases). Germline V gene sequence: CDR1 SGDLS, CDR2 YYNGEE. The CDR3 sequence is 15 residues long. CDR3 coding DNA: TGTGCCAGCAGCGTAGCAGGGGCGGATAATTCACCCCTCCATTTT. Translating it yields CASSVAGADNSPLHF.

This clonotype was detected once. CDR3: CAISEAWSGQDYNEQFF. CDR3 bases: TGTGCCATCAGTGAGGCCTGGTCGGGCCAGGACTACAATGAGCAGTTCTTC. The chain employs TRBV10-3 and TRBJ2-1; D uncertain. Looked up from germline, CDR1 is ENHRY and CDR2 is SYGVKD. The CDR3 covers 17 residues. Trimming removed 2 bases at V and 3 bases at J, with 17 bases between.

The rearrangement links TRBV6-5 to TRBJ1-6; the D gene is possibly TRBD1 (5 bases). Deletions cut 5 bases from V and 10 bases from J, with 21 bases between. This CDR3 spans 16 amino acids. Germline V gene lookup returns CDR1 MNHEY and CDR2 SVGAGI. In DNA, the CDR3 is TGTGCCAGCAGTCCGGACGGGGGGGTCTTGGGATCACCCCTCCACTTT. This translates into CASSPDGGVLGSPLHF.

The chain employs TRBV5-1 and TRBJ2-2, with 8 bases matching TRBD1. Germline-derived CDR1 and CDR2 are SGHRS and YFSETQ. CDR3 length: 14 residues. J gave up 8 bases and V 1 base, and 4 bases lay outside the gene matches. CDR3 sequence: CASSLRGDRGELFF. Written as DNA, the CDR3 is TGCGCCAGCAGCTTGCGTGGGGACAGGGGGGAGCTGTTTTTT. Variable domain in full (rest from reference TRBV5-1 and TRBJ2-2): KAGVTQTPRYLIKTRGQQVTLSCSPISGHRSVSWYQQTPGQGLQFLFEYFSETQRNKGNFPGRFSGRQFSNSRSEMNVSTLELGDSALYLCASSLRGDRGELFFGEGSRLTVL.

This clonotype was detected many times. The chain carries TRBV11-2 and TRBJ2-7; TRBD2 matches at 14 bases. In germline, CDR1 is SGHAT, CDR2 FQNNGV. This CDR3 spans 17 amino acids. V was clipped by 5 bases and J by 1 base; unmatched bases: 7. In nucleotides, the CDR3 is TGTGCCAGCAGCGGGGGACTAGCGGGAGTTCGGTCCTACGAGCAGTACTTC. Amino acid sequence: CASSGGLAGVRSYEQYF.